Following are 22 T cell receptor beta chains from one sample sequenced in a study of T cells after yellow fever vaccination. MiXCR, run by TCRdb on the 5' RACE reads, gives a single entry per CDR3 protein. The sample comprises roughly 300,000 distinct CDR3 sequences, roughly 6.8% of which are singletons, and 18% rests with the top ten. The sequencing here drew on PBMCs, taken about 41 days after the first yellow fever vaccination. Receptor source: a man aged 18 to 29 who received the YFV17D yellow fever vaccine.

Many counts were recorded for this clonotype. The V call is TRBV4-3, the J call TRBJ2-1, with 8 bases lining up with TRBD1. CDR1 LGHNA and CDR2 YSLEER come from the germline V gene. CDR3 length: 15 residues. V gave up 2 bases and J gave up 1 base; unmatched junction bases: 1. CDR3 loop: CASSQRTGSYNEQFF. In DNA, the CDR3 is TGCGCCAGCAGCCAAAGGACAGGGTCCTACAATGAGCAGTTCTTC.

This clonotype appeared a few times. The rearrangement links TRBV11-2 to TRBJ2-1, with D possibly TRBD1 on 6 matching bases. V lost 2 bases to trimming and J lost 5 bases, with 31 bases between them. The CDR3 contains 21 residues. Per the germline V gene, CDR1 is SGHAT and CDR2 is FQNNGV. The DNA for the CDR3 is TGTGCCAGCAGCTTATACTTCCGGGGTCAGACGACCGGGACACTAAACAATGAGCAGTTCTTC. Encoded protein: CASSLYFRGQTTGTLNNEQFF.

The chain combines TRBV11-1 with TRBJ2-2; D is perhaps TRBD2 (6 bases). The CDR3 spans 17 residues. Trimming stripped 5 bases from V and 0 bases from J, with 16 bases between. Germline CDR1 reads SGHAT; CDR2 reads FQDESV (reference sequence). CDR3: CASSSWRARPNTGELFF. The DNA for the CDR3 is TGTGCCAGCAGCAGTTGGAGGGCCCGTCCGAACACCGGGGAGCTGTTTTTT.

The genes are TRBV3-1 and TRBJ2-1; D unresolved. The CDR3 is 15 amino acids. Germline assignment: CDR1 LGHDT and CDR2 YNNKEL (reference sequence). The ends were cut back, 0 bases at V and 5 bases at J, with 11 bases in the middle. The CDR3 spells CASSQEAEVNNEQFF. CDR3 in DNA: TGTGCCAGCAGCCAAGAGGCGGAAGTTAACAATGAGCAGTTCTTC.

This clonotype has a handful of counts. The chain combines TRBV4-2 with TRBJ2-7; TRBD1 is a possible D gene (6 bases). This CDR3 comprises 13 residues. V was clipped by 4 bases and J by 5 bases, with 12 bases between them. Germline loops: CDR1 LGHNA, CDR2 YNFKEQ. The CDR3 reads CASSRLGQNEQYF. The CDR3, as DNA: TGTGCCAGCAGCCGGCTGGGACAAAACGAGCAGTACTTC.

The chain couples TRBV5-6 to TRBJ2-3, with 8 bases fitting TRBD1. The CDR3 covers 15 residues. CDR1 is SGHDT and CDR2 is YYEEEE in the germline V gene. The V and J ends lost 5 bases and 7 bases, in that order; junction bases with no gene match: 12. CDR3 sequence reads: CASREPGTGVYTQYF. For the CDR3, the DNA is TGTGCCAGCAGGGAGCCCGGGACAGGAGTTTATACGCAGTATTTT.

V is TRBV11-2 and J is TRBJ2-7, with D possibly matching TRBD2 (6 bases). This CDR3 has 14 residues. The germline gives CDR1 SGHAT, CDR2 FQNNGV. Trimming stripped 8 bases from V and 4 bases from J, with 18 bases between. Written as DNA, the CDR3 is TGTGCCAGCGGGGGGAGGCAGGGTCTGTACGAGCAGTACTTC. This codes for CASGGRQGLYEQYF.

V and J are TRBV2 and TRBJ2-3; 11 nucleotides agree with TRBD2. Germline V gene lookup returns CDR1 SNHLY and CDR2 FYNNEI. This CDR3 has 17 amino acids. V lost 1 base to trimming and J lost 4 bases; unmatched junction nucleotides: 7. The CDR3 DNA reads TGTGCCAGCAGTGAAGTGATTAGCGGGGGGGCCCCAGATACGCAGTATTTT. It is translated as CASSEVISGGAPDTQYF.

This clonotype was observed at least ten times. This chain links TRBV20-1 with TRBJ2-7; 13 positions agree with TRBD2. Per germline, CDR1 DFQATT and CDR2 SNEGSKA (reference sequence). V gave up 6 bases and J gave up 0 bases; unmatched junction bases: 8. There are 16 residues in the CDR3. The CDR3 protein is CSALGLAGLLSYEQYF. In nucleotides, the CDR3 is TGCAGTGCACTGGGACTAGCGGGGCTCCTCTCCTACGAGCAGTACTTC.

This clonotype was detected only a few times. The V and J genes are TRBV10-3 and TRBJ2-7; D gene uncertain. V was trimmed by 4 bases and J by 2 bases, leaving 9 bases between them. Germline V lookup: CDR1 ENHRY, CDR2 SYGVKD. This CDR3 spans 13 amino acids. The CDR3 loop reads CAISGGVTYEQYF. The CDR3 nucleotides read TGTGCCATCAGTGGTGGGGTGACCTACGAGCAGTACTTC.

The chain carries TRBV2 and TRBJ1-6, with a possible D match to TRBD1 (5 bases). In germline, CDR1 is SNHLY, CDR2 FYNNEI. CDR3 length: 14 amino acids. Trimming pared 6 bases from V and 7 bases from J, leaving 13 bases between. In nucleotides, the CDR3 is TGTGCCAGCAGACGGGGCTTTGGGAATTCACCCCTCCACTTT. This translates into CASRRGFGNSPLHF.

The V gene is TRBV7-8, the J gene TRBJ1-2; 7 bases align to TRBD1. CDR1 and CDR2 (germline): SGHVS, FQNEAQ. This CDR3 spans 14 amino acids. Trimming removed 0 bases from V and 10 bases from J; junction bases left unmatched: 8. CDR3 residues: CASSLARRQGVYTF. As DNA, the CDR3 is TGTGCCAGCAGCTTAGCGCGGAGACAGGGTGTCTACACCTTC.

In this sample, this clonotype turned up a few times. The chain has TRBV7-3 and TRBJ2-7, with a possible D match to TRBD2 (6 bases). V was shortened by 5 bases and J by 3 bases, with 23 bases between the two germline ends. The CDR3 is 17 amino acids. Germline loops: CDR1 SGHTA, CDR2 FQGTGA. As DNA, the CDR3 is TGTGCCAGCAGCCTCCGGGTGGGGGAGGACTACGGCTACGAGCAGTACGTC. Amino acids: CASSLRVGEDYGYEQYV.

The rearrangement uses TRBV7-8 and TRBJ1-2; no firm D call. V was pared by 5 bases and J by 1 base, with 8 bases between. Germline CDR1 SGHVS, CDR2 FQNEAQ. The CDR3 runs 13 residues. The CDR3 here is CASSPDLNYGYTF. In DNA, the CDR3 is TGTGCCAGCAGCCCGGACCTTAACTATGGCTACACCTTC.

V gene TRBV11-3 combines with J gene TRBJ2-2; D uncertain. Germline lookup yields CDR1 SGHNT and CDR2 YENEEA. Deletions cut 5 bases from V and 4 bases from J, with 8 bases between. The CDR3 is 13 amino acids. The CDR3 is CASSRVSTGELFF. CDR3 in DNA: TGTGCCAGCAGCAGGGTTTCCACCGGGGAGCTGTTTTTT.

The chain has TRBV20-1 and TRBJ1-3; D is ambiguous. The CDR3 length is 15 residues. Germline-derived CDR1 and CDR2 are DFQATT and SNEGSKA (reference sequence). With 1 base removed from V and 0 bases from J, the gap between germline ends came to 10 bases. CDR3 region: CSARGPANSGNTIYF. In DNA, the CDR3 is TGCAGTGCTAGAGGGCCTGCTAACTCTGGAAACACCATATATTTT.

This clonotype was counted a few times. V is TRBV4-3 and J is TRBJ1-6; 8 bases agree with TRBD1. Germline lookup yields CDR1 LGHNA and CDR2 YSLEER. The V gene end was trimmed by 3 bases and the J gene end by 8 bases; junction bases not matched to a gene: 6. The CDR3 length is 15 residues. CDR3 sequence reads: CASSQGQAKDSPLHF. The CDR3 coding sequence is TGCGCCAGCAGCCAGGGACAGGCTAAGGATTCACCCCTCCACTTT.

This clonotype was recorded a few times. The V and J genes are TRBV7-9 and TRBJ1-4, with no clear D. The CDR3 length is 14 residues. Germline CDR1 reads SEHNR; CDR2 reads FQNEAQ (reference sequence). The germline V and J ends were trimmed by 0 bases and 7 bases, with 9 bases remaining between them. The chain's CDR3 is CASSLASVVEKLFF. For the CDR3, the DNA is TGTGCCAGCAGCTTAGCGTCCGTCGTTGAAAAACTGTTTTTT.

This clonotype was detected a few times. The gene calls are TRBV20-1 and TRBJ2-7, with unresolved D. Germline V gene sequence: CDR1 DFQATT, CDR2 SNEGSKA (reference sequence). The germline V and J ends were trimmed by 1 base and 2 bases, with 6 bases remaining between them. CDR3 size: 12 residues. The CDR3 is CSARGQAYEQYV. The CDR3 DNA sequence: TGCAGTGCTAGAGGCCAGGCCTACGAGCAGTACGTC.

This clonotype was found many times. V and J are TRBV18 and TRBJ2-3, with D unresolved. Looked up from germline, CDR1 is KGHSH and CDR2 is LQKENI. The V gene lost 3 bases and the J gene lost 0 bases, with 10 bases spanning the gap. The CDR3 contains 15 residues. CDR3 protein: CASSPGQPSTDTQYF. DNA for the CDR3: TGTGCCAGCTCACCGGGTCAACCGAGCACAGATACGCAGTATTTT.

This clonotype was recorded a few times. CDR3 in DNA: TGCAGTGCTAGAGATCTGGGACAGGGGGCGCTTGAGCAGTACTTC. Residues: CSARDLGQGALEQYF. V usage is TRBV20-1 and J usage is TRBJ2-7; 12 bases map to TRBD1. Germline V gives CDR1 DFQATT, CDR2 SNEGSKA (reference sequence). The CDR3 spans 15 residues. Germline trimming cut 0 bases from V and 7 bases from J; bases unmatched to any gene: 7.

This chain connects TRBV4-1 to TRBJ1-6, with D unclear. Germline V gene data show CDR1 as MGHRA and CDR2 as YSYEKL. Trimming took off 1 base at V and 1 base at J, with 8 bases between the two ends. CDR3 size: 16 residues. CDR3 bases: TGCGCCAGCAGCCAAGTAGCCATTTCCTATAATTCACCCCTCCACTTT. This gives the protein CASSQVAISYNSPLHF.